A single sample is the source of the 27 T cell receptor beta chains below, sequenced in a study of T cell changes during pregnancy in multiple sclerosis. Assay used: immunoSEQ multiplex PCR; TCRdb lists only in-frame clones, some missing. The repertoire holds tens of thousands of clones, around 92% seen once, with about 1.5% in the top ten. Sequencing used peripheral blood. Source of these receptors: a female donor with multiple sclerosis, enrolled in a pregnancy study.

The chain uses TRBV30 and TRBJ1-3; 7 bases agree with TRBD1. The CDR3 totals 13 residues. Germline V gene data show CDR1 as GTSNPN and CDR2 as SVGIG (reference sequence). V lost 6 bases and J lost 0; bases outside the gene matches: 2. The CDR3: CACNRGSGNTIYF. The CDR3 DNA follows: TGTGCCTGTAACAGGGGCTCTGGAAACACCATATATTTT.

The sample holds a few counts of this clone. The V and J genes are TRBV9 and TRBJ2-1, with 10 nucleotides matching TRBD1. The CDR3 is 16 amino acids. Looked up from germline, CDR1 is SGDLS and CDR2 is YYNGEE. J was trimmed by 3 bases and V by 2 bases; bases with no gene match: 5. The CDR3 loop reads CASSVLTGGVYNEQFF. For the CDR3, the DNA is TGTGCCAGCAGCGTCTTGACAGGGGGCGTCTACAATGAGCAGTTCTTC. Complete variable domain (other parts from reference TRBV9 and TRBJ2-1): DSGVTQTPKHLITATGQRVTLRCSPRSGDLSVYWYQQSLDQGLQFLIQYYNGEERAKGNILERFSAQQFPDLHSELNLSSLELGDSALYFCASSVLTGGVYNEQFFGPGTRLTVL.

J is TRBJ2-2 and V is TRBV9, with a tentative D call TRBD2 (6 bases). The germline gives CDR1 SGDLS, CDR2 YYNGEE. V dropped 3 bases and J dropped 7 bases, with 16 bases sitting between them. This CDR3 spans 15 amino acids. CDR3 in amino acids: CASSAGGMVSGELFF. CDR3 in DNA: TGTGCCAGCAGCGCAGGAGGGATGGTAAGCGGGGAGCTGTTTTTT.

This chain uses TRBV27 with TRBJ2-5; 14 bases agree with TRBD2. Germline trimming cut 5 bases from V and 4 bases from J; bases unmatched to any gene: 6. Looked up from germline, CDR1 is MNHEY and CDR2 is SMNVEV (reference sequence). This CDR3 region has 16 residues. CDR3 region: CASSLGTSGSRETQYF. The CDR3, as DNA: TGTGCCAGCAGTCTCGGGACTAGCGGGAGTCGAGAGACCCAGTACTTC.

The chain recombines TRBV4-1 with TRBJ2-3; D tentatively reads TRBD1 or TRBD2 (5 bases each). CDR3 length equals 17 residues. Trimming removed 0 bases at V and 2 bases at J, with 15 bases between. Germline V gene data show CDR1 as MGHRA and CDR2 as YSYEKL. CDR3 in amino acids: CASSQDNGDEYTDTQYF. The DNA of the CDR3 is TGCGCCAGCAGCCAAGATAACGGGGACGAGTACACAGATACGCAGTATTTT.

The chain links TRBV27 to TRBJ2-7; a weak D match, TRBD1 (5 bases). Germline V CDR1 and CDR2: MNHEY, SMNVEV (reference sequence). The V end lost 3 bases, the J end lost 1 base, and 16 bases lay between the germline ends. This CDR3 spans 16 amino acids. In DNA, the CDR3 is TGTGCCAGCAGTTTCTTACCAGGGTATGCGTCCTACGAGCAGTACTTC. Translation gives CASSFLPGYASYEQYF.

This sequence joins TRBV5-1 and TRBJ1-1, with D maybe TRBD1 (6 bases). V was clipped by 1 base and J by 4 bases, with 11 bases between them. Looked up from germline, CDR1 is SGHRS and CDR2 is YFSETQ. This CDR3 contains 14 residues. The CDR3 loop is CASSLISGATEAFF. In DNA form, the CDR3 reads TGCGCCAGCAGCTTGATCTCAGGGGCCACTGAAGCTTTCTTT.

The J gene is TRBJ2-3, the V gene TRBV9; 10 nucleotides agree with TRBD2. The CDR3 sequence is 15 residues long. Germline-derived CDR1 and CDR2 are SGDLS and YYNGEE. The V segment lost 4 bases and the J segment 2 bases; nucleotides outside the gene matches: 4. In nucleotides, the CDR3 is TGTGCCAGCAGCTTTAGCGGGAGGTCCACAGATACGCAGTATTTT. This sequence encodes CASSFSGRSTDTQYF.

The V call is TRBV6-6, the J call TRBJ2-7; D tentatively reads TRBD1 or TRBD2 (5 bases each). Germline V gene sequence: CDR1 MNHNY, CDR2 SVGAGI (reference sequence). V shed 2 bases and J shed 0 bases, with 8 bases lying between them. CDR3 length: 14 amino acids. The CDR3 nucleotides are TGTGCCAGCAGTTACAGGGACCTCTCCTACGAGCAGTACTTC. Amino acid sequence: CASSYRDLSYEQYF.

The chain recombines TRBV30 with TRBJ2-2, with TRBD1 identical over 9 bases. The junction had 3 bases not matched to a gene; V was cut back by 3 bases and J by 1 base. The CDR3 has 15 residues. The germline V gene has CDR1 GTSNPN and CDR2 SVGIG (reference sequence). Here the CDR3 reads CAWRPGQGNTGELFF. DNA of the CDR3: TGTGCCTGGAGACCGGGACAGGGGAACACCGGGGAGCTGTTTTTT.

This chain joins TRBV7-6 and TRBJ2-3; D possibly uses TRBD1 or TRBD2 (5 bases each). V was clipped by 3 bases and J by 2 bases, with 6 bases between them. The germline V gene has CDR1 SGHVS and CDR2 FNYEAQ. The CDR3 is made up of 13 amino acids. Here the CDR3 DNA reads TGTGCCAGCAGCTTGGGACCCACAGATACGCAGTATTTT. This translates into CASSLGPTDTQYF. The complete variable domain, with remaining parts taken from reference TRBV7-6 and TRBJ2-3, reads GAGVSQSPRYKVTKRGQDVALRCDPISGHVSLYWYRQALGQGPEFLTYFNYEAQQDKSGLPNDRFSAERPEGSISTLTIQRTEQRDSAMYRCASSLGPTDTQYFGPGTRLTVL.

This rearrangement joins TRBV5-1 to TRBJ2-6, with a possible D match to TRBD1 (5 bases). Germline CDR1 SGHRS, CDR2 YFSETQ. The CDR3 has 14 amino acids. V lost 4 bases and J lost 1, with 6 bases in between. The chain's CDR3 is CASSGQSGANVLTF. The CDR3 DNA reads as TGCGCCAGCAGCGGACAATCTGGGGCCAACGTCCTGACTTTC.

The V call is TRBV5-1, the J call TRBJ2-7; D perhaps matches TRBD1 (6 bases). Between the trimmed V and J ends, which lost 4 bases and 2 bases, there was a span of 16 bases. From germline, CDR1 is SGHRS and CDR2 YFSETQ. The CDR3 sequence is 15 residues long. In DNA, the CDR3 is TGCGCCAGCAGCCGTATGGCAGGGGTGGCCTACGAGCAGTACTTC. This gives the protein CASSRMAGVAYEQYF. The full variable domain, its missing parts supplied by reference TRBV5-1 and TRBJ2-7, is KAGVTQTPRYLIKTRGQQVTLSCSPISGHRSVSWYQQTPGQGLQFLFEYFSETQRNKGNFPGRFSGRQFSNSRSEMNVSTLELGDSALYLCASSRMAGVAYEQYFGPGTRLTVT.

The genes are TRBV10-2 and TRBJ1-5; unclear D gene. The length of the CDR3 is 14 residues. V shed 4 bases and J shed 0 bases, with 7 bases lying between them. Germline lookup yields CDR1 WSHSY and CDR2 SAAADI. The DNA for the CDR3 is TGCGCCAGCAGTGTGGCAAATAGCAATCAGCCCCAGCATTTT. It codes for CASSVANSNQPQHF.

The chain employs TRBV28 and TRBJ2-7, with 11 bases matching TRBD2. This CDR3 spans 13 amino acids. CDR1 is MDHEN and CDR2 is SYDVKM in the germline V gene. The CDR3 loop reads CATRGTSGYEQYF. In DNA form, the CDR3 reads TGTGCAACAAGGGGGACTAGCGGCTACGAGCAGTACTTC.

V gene TRBV7-9 combines with J gene TRBJ2-3; 7 bases fit TRBD2. Germline V gives CDR1 SEHNR, CDR2 FQNEAQ (reference sequence). This CDR3 spans 13 amino acids. Trimming at V came to 7 bases and at J to 1 base, leaving 2 bases not matched to a gene. The CDR3 loop reads CASKTSGTDTQYF. DNA for the CDR3: TGTGCCAGCAAAACTAGCGGCACAGATACGCAGTATTTT.

The chain links TRBV28 to TRBJ2-5; 11 bases agree with TRBD2. V lost 9 bases and J lost 5; bases outside the gene matches: 8. CDR1 and CDR2 (germline): MDHEN, SYDVKM. The length of the CDR3 is 14 residues. CDR3 sequence: CASSSGGTAETQYF. CDR3 bases: TGTGCCAGTTCTAGCGGGGGGACCGCGGAGACCCAGTACTTC.

The rearrangement joins TRBV7-2 to TRBJ2-3; D might be TRBD2 (5 bases). Per the germline V gene, CDR1 is SGHTA and CDR2 is FQGNSA. This CDR3 contains 13 residues. The V and J ends lost 3 bases and 4 bases respectively, with 8 bases between them. CDR3 amino acids: CASSFEEADTQYF. In nucleotides, the CDR3 is TGTGCCAGCAGCTTCGAGGAGGCAGATACGCAGTATTTT.

The V call is TRBV30, the J call TRBJ1-4; D is perhaps TRBD1 (5 bases). V was cut by 0 bases and J by 8 bases, with 22 bases left in between. This CDR3 comprises 17 residues. Germline CDR1 and CDR2: GTSNPN and SVGIG (reference sequence). The CDR3 coding sequence is TGTGCCTGGAGTGTACCAGGGCCGGGAGGACTAGGAGAAAAACTGTTTTTT. Translation gives CAWSVPGPGGLGEKLFF.

The rearrangement links TRBV6-1 to TRBJ2-7, with D possibly being TRBD2 (6 bases). This CDR3 region has 14 residues. V was shortened by 4 bases and J by 1 base, with 11 bases between the two germline ends. The germline V gene encodes CDR1 MNHNS and CDR2 SASEGT. CDR3 in amino acids: CASSVGLTSYEQYF. The CDR3 coding sequence is TGTGCCAGCAGTGTGGGACTTACTTCCTACGAGCAGTACTTC.

Only a few counts were recorded for this clone. The chain uses TRBV4-2 and TRBJ2-5; 10 bases align to TRBD2. The CDR3 spans 15 residues. Germline values: CDR1 LGHNA, CDR2 YNFKEQ. The V segment lost 1 base and the J segment 4 bases; nucleotides outside the gene matches: 3. Here the CDR3 reads CASSQGAGGPETQYF. The CDR3 DNA reads as TGTGCCAGCAGCCAAGGAGCGGGAGGGCCAGAGACCCAGTACTTC.

The chain is built from TRBV5-1 and TRBJ2-2; TRBD1 agrees at 8 bases. After removal of 0 bases from V and 6 bases from J, the junction contained 13 bases not matched to a gene. Germline CDR1 reads SGHRS; CDR2 reads YFSETQ. The CDR3 length is 18 residues. CDR3 bases: TGCGCCAGCAGCTTGGCGCTAGGGACAGGCTTGTGGTCCGGGGAGCTGTTTTTT. It yields the protein CASSLALGTGLWSGELFF.

This chain links TRBV2 with TRBJ1-6, with D perhaps matching TRBD1 (5 bases). The CDR3 is 19 residues long. V was trimmed by 2 bases and J by 2 bases, leaving 19 bases between them. Germline values: CDR1 SNHLY, CDR2 FYNNEI. This chain's CDR3 is CASSEFGRRGWAYNSPLHF. The CDR3 region has the DNA TGTGCCAGCAGTGAATTCGGAAGGAGGGGTTGGGCCTATAATTCACCCCTCCACTTT.

The rearrangement joins TRBV5-1 to TRBJ2-5; possibly TRBD2 for D (5 bases). V gave up 0 bases and J gave up 5 bases, with 11 bases separating them. Germline CDR1 is SGHRS and CDR2 is YFSETQ. The CDR3 is 14 residues long. The CDR3 spells CASSLVSGGETQYF. In nucleotides, the CDR3 is TGCGCCAGCAGCTTGGTGTCAGGCGGGGAGACCCAGTACTTC.

This CDR3 is CASRDWDTEAFF. The CDR3 DNA sequence: TGTGCCAGCAGGGATTGGGACACTGAAGCTTTCTTT. V gene TRBV27 combines with J gene TRBJ1-1; no clear D gene. The V end was cut by 6 bases, the J end by 3 bases, with 8 bases between. This CDR3 is built from 12 residues. Germline CDR1 and CDR2: MNHEY and SMNVEV (reference sequence).

CDR3 coding DNA: TGTGCCACCAGCAGGGGGAGGGTCGAAGAGACCCAGTACTTC. Its translation: CATSRGRVEETQYF. This chain joins TRBV15 and TRBJ2-5, with 7 nucleotides matching TRBD2. Germline V gene data show CDR1 as LNHNV and CDR2 as YYDKDF (reference sequence). The CDR3 sequence is 14 residues long. The V segment lost 3 bases and the J segment 3 bases; nucleotides outside the gene matches: 4.

The V call is TRBV7-9, the J call TRBJ2-7, with 7 bases fitting TRBD1. Germline CDR1 SEHNR, CDR2 FQNEAQ (reference sequence). This CDR3 has 15 amino acids. V dropped 5 bases and J dropped 2; count of bases not matched to a gene: 9. CDR3 loop: CASSAQPGQPYEQYF. CDR3 nucleotide sequence: TGTGCCAGCAGCGCCCAGCCGGGACAGCCCTACGAGCAGTACTTC.